The next 8 T cell receptor beta chains were all read from a single sample in a study of T cell repertoires in cytomegalovirus infection (dated by TCRdb to about 2019). No antigens are known for them. For sequencing, an Illumina HiSeq 1500 was employed. TCRdb itself trimmed the public reads at Q25 with fastp, ran MiXCR and retained productive beta chains. Every entry covers one CDR3 protein and lists the most common genes and DNA from its rows. The sample table shows 640,000 or so distinct CDR3 sequences, and 30% to 40% are seen once. Around a sixth of the sample is held by the ten biggest clonotypes. Interpreted using the paper, the treatment or condition label stands for: in vitro stimulation with specific CMV peptide epitopes to enrich CMV-specific T cells. This material consisted of cultured PBMCs, taken from culture after CMV antigen stimulation. The receptors here all came from a human donor in good health (CMV status not recorded). Some clones in this sample may be carry-over from other donors' samples.

V gene TRBV6-1 combines with J gene TRBJ1-2, with 9 nucleotides matching TRBD1. Germline trimming cut 5 bases from V and 2 bases from J; bases unmatched to any gene: 9. Germline V gene sequence: CDR1 MNHNS, CDR2 SASEGT. The CDR3 runs 16 residues. The CDR3 DNA reads TGTGCCAGCAGTCCGTACACCGGGACAGGGAACTATGGCTACACCTTC. Translation: CASSPYTGTGNYGYTF.

The table lists this clonotype with a few counts. This rearrangement joins TRBV28 to TRBJ1-5; a possible D gene is TRBD1 (6 bases). The germline CDR1 and CDR2 sequences are MDHEN and SYDVKM. The V gene lost 1 base and the J gene lost 7 bases, with 14 bases spanning the gap. CDR3 size: 15 residues. CDR3 in DNA: TGTGCCAGCAGTTTATTAACAGGGACAAGGCAGCCCCAGCATTTT. Its protein product is CASSLLTGTRQPQHF.

This chain joins TRBV29-1 and TRBJ2-1; TRBD2 matches at 7 bases. J gave up 2 bases and V 0 bases, and 4 bases lay outside the gene matches. Germline CDR1 is SQVTM and CDR2 is ANQGSEA. There are 15 residues in the CDR3. CDR3 nucleotide sequence: TGCAGCGTTGAAGAGTGGGGGGGAACCTACAATGAGCAGTTCTTC. Protein product: CSVEEWGGTYNEQFF.

This clonotype was seen more than once but under ten times. This chain connects TRBV7-2 to TRBJ1-5, with 11 nucleotides matching TRBD1. V shed 3 bases, J shed 6 bases, and the junction held 4 bases outside the gene matches. Per the germline V gene, CDR1 is SGHTA and CDR2 is FQGNSA. CDR3 length equals 15 residues. This CDR3 is CASSFRTGGGQPQHF. In DNA form, the CDR3 reads TGTGCCAGCAGCTTCCGGACAGGGGGCGGTCAGCCCCAGCATTTT.

This chain links TRBV20-1 with TRBJ2-3, with D tentatively TRBD2 (6 bases). Per the germline V gene, CDR1 is DFQATT and CDR2 is SNEGSKA (reference sequence). The V and J ends lost 6 bases and 2 bases respectively, with 21 bases between them. The length of the CDR3 is 16 residues. As DNA, the CDR3 is TGCAGTGCCATAGGTTTCCCGCGGGGCGCCACAGATACGCAGTATTTT. The encoded protein is CSAIGFPRGATDTQYF.

This clonotype appeared a few times. V gene TRBV6-5 combines with J gene TRBJ2-5, with 8 bases identical to TRBD1. Germline V gene data show CDR1 as MNHEY and CDR2 as SVGAGI. There are 14 residues in the CDR3. The junction had 8 bases not matched to a gene; V was cut back by 6 bases and J by 5 bases. For the CDR3, the DNA is TGTGCCAGCAGCACCCAGACAGGGGCGGAGACCCAGTACTTC. It encodes CASSTQTGAETQYF.

The chain joins TRBV28 to TRBJ2-1, with D possibly TRBD2 on 6 matching bases. Deletions cut 5 bases from V and 8 bases from J, with 19 bases between. The CDR3 has 15 residues. From germline, CDR1 is MDHEN and CDR2 SYDVKM. The CDR3 here is CASSQGDSSMDEQFF. CDR3 nucleotide sequence: TGTGCCAGCAGTCAAGGGGACTCCTCGATGGATGAGCAGTTCTTC.

CDR3 nucleotide sequence: TGTGCCAGCTCAAACCTGGACAGGGGAGAGCAGTACTTC. Translating gives CASSNLDRGEQYF. The chain carries TRBV18 and TRBJ2-7, with TRBD1 identical over 9 bases. The V gene's germline CDR1 is KGHSH and CDR2 LQKENI. V lost 5 bases, J lost 7 bases, and 6 bases stayed unmatched. This CDR3 spans 13 amino acids.